These 7 T cell receptor beta chains were all obtained from the same sample, sequenced in a study of T cells in Graves' hyperthyroidism and ophthalmopathy. TCR beta CDR3 region amplification was performed from RNA transcripts. The HTBI primer set served for first-round RT-PCR of the TCR CDR3. TCRdb processed the multiplex PCR reads anew with MiXCR; each CDR3 protein has one entry. The repertoire consists of some 500,000 distinct CDR3 sequences, with approximately 25% occurring once and the leading ten covering approximately 10%. The material sequenced was blood. Receptor source: a young woman with Graves' ophthalmopathy.

The chain employs TRBV6-1 and TRBJ2-6; 7 nucleotides line up with TRBD1. Trimming at V came to 10 bases and at J to 2 bases, leaving 5 bases not matched to a gene. Germline assignment: CDR1 MNHNS and CDR2 SASEGT. The CDR3 covers 14 residues. CDR3 nucleotides: TGTGCCACTACCGACAGGGCTGGGGCCAACGTCCTGACTTTC. This translates into CATTDRAGANVLTF.

This clonotype was seen many times. At one end, the junction sequence differs from germline, possibly due to a read error. The chain carries TRBV20-1 and TRBJ2-4, with 7 bases lining up with TRBD1. The CDR3 runs to 14 residues. Germline V gene data show CDR1 as DFQATT and CDR2 as SNEGSKA (reference sequence). CDR3 in amino acids: CSAQGVMTKNIKYF. The CDR3 nucleotides read TGCAGTGCCCAGGGGGTTATGACCAAAAACATTAAGTACTTC.

Notes on this clonotype: Germline is not matched at one junction end, which may reflect a read error. The chain joins TRBV11-1 to TRBJ1-1, with 9 nucleotides matching TRBD1. The germline V gene encodes CDR1 SGHAT and CDR2 FQDESV (reference sequence). CDR3 length: 13 amino acids. For the CDR3, the DNA is TGTGCCAGCAGCTTGACAGGGGGGACTGAAGCTTGCTTT. Translated: CASSLTGGTEACF.

This clonotype was picked up many times. The chain is built from TRBV12-5 and TRBJ1-2, with D unresolved. The V gene lost 6 bases and the J gene lost 8 bases, with 16 bases spanning the gap. The CDR3 has 13 residues. Per the germline V gene, CDR1 is LGHNT and CDR2 is FRNRAP. For the CDR3, the DNA is TGTGCTAGTGGCCCCTCGGGCCGGCACGGCTACACCTTC. It specifies CASGPSGRHGYTF. Using reference TRBV12-5 and TRBJ1-2 for the parts outside the CDR3, the full variable domain is DARVTQTPRHKVTEMGQEVTMRCQPILGHNTVFWYRQTMMQGLELLAYFRNRAPLDDSGMPKDRFSAEMPDATLATLKIQPSEPRDSAVYFCASGPSGRHGYTFGSGTRLTVV.

This clonotype has at least ten counts. The chain has TRBV11-1 and TRBJ1-1, with 7 bases aligning to TRBD1. Trimming cost V 4 bases and J 5 bases; bases outside gene matches: 4. This CDR3 comprises 13 residues. Per the germline V gene, CDR1 is SGHAT and CDR2 is FQDESV (reference sequence). CDR3 in amino acids: CASSYGTETEAFF. Here the CDR3 DNA reads TGTGCCAGCAGCTACGGGACAGAGACTGAAGCTTTCTTT.

This clonotype was counted many times. The chain couples TRBV29-1 to TRBJ1-1; 7 bases agree with TRBD1. With V trimmed by 1 base and J by 8 bases, 10 bases remained unmatched. Germline loops: CDR1 SQVTM, CDR2 ANQGSEA. The length of the CDR3 is 14 residues. DNA for the CDR3: TGCAGCGTTGAAGTGGTGGCAGGGGGTGTGGAAGCTTTCTTT. Encoded protein: CSVEVVAGGVEAFF.

The table lists this clonotype with a few counts. The J gene is TRBJ1-1, the V gene TRBV11-2, with D perhaps matching TRBD1 (5 bases). The CDR3 covers 16 residues. V shed 3 bases and J shed 4 bases, with 18 bases lying between them. Germline V gene data show CDR1 as SGHAT and CDR2 as FQNNGV. CDR3 sequence (DNA): TGTGCCAGCAGCTTGGGGCAGGGAGGGAGCGGCACTGAAGCTTTCTTT. Residues: CASSLGQGGSGTEAFF.